This T cell receptor (beta chain) was profiled in a study of CD8+ T cells in alopecia areata. Overall study findings and caveats: Tofacitinib significantly brought down scalp clonality and expanded CD8+ clones among top 100.

This clone has a handful of counts. What it binds is unknown. Sample treatment: oral pan-JAK inhibitor, 5-10 mg twice daily. The germline CDR1 and CDR2 sequences are SEHNR and FQNEAQ (reference sequence). The CDR3 extends over 13 amino acids. V lost 11 bases to trimming and J lost 4 bases; unmatched junction nucleotides: 10. cDNA serving as the sequencing template came from extracted, reverse transcribed RNA. Measured with immunoSEQ multiplex PCR; TCRdb has only the in-frame clones, and not every one. This table has 150,000 or so clones, 45% to 65% appearing once. Source: CD8+ T cells sorted from blood, taken at week 4, from a patient treated with tofacitinib. V is TRBV7-9 and J is TRBJ2-5; 7 nucleotides agree with TRBD2. This receptor was identified in a human donor with alopecia areata. The CDR3 DNA reads as TGTGCCTTTGATTTGCGGGGGACAGAGACCCAGTACTTC. Translation: CAFDLRGTETQYF.